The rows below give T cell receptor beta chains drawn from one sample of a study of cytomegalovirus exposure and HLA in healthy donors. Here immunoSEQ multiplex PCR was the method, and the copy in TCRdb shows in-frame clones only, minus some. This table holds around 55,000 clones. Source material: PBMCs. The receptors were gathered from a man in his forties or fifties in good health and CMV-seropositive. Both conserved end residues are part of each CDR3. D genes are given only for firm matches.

cdr3_nt: TGCAGCGCTGCCGGGACAGGGGGCGCACATAGTGAGCAGTTCTTC
cdr3_aa: CSAAGTGGAHSEQFF
v_call: TRBV29-1
d_call: TRBD1
j_call: TRBJ2-1

cdr3_nt: TGCAGCGTTGGGCATCCCTCCGGGGAGGCTTTCTTT
cdr3_aa: CSVGHPSGEAFF
v_call: TRBV29-1
d_call: -
j_call: TRBJ1-1

cdr3_nt: TGTGCCAGCAGCTCACAGGGAGCCGATGAAAAACTGTTTTTT
cdr3_aa: CASSSQGADEKLFF
v_call: TRBV7-9
d_call: -
j_call: TRBJ1-4

cdr3_nt: TGTGCCAGCATCACGCGTCAGGGTTGGGATACGCAGTATTTT
cdr3_aa: CASITRQGWDTQYF
v_call: TRBV2
d_call: -
j_call: TRBJ2-3

cdr3_nt: TGCAGCGCCACCGGGACTAGCGTAGCCTATGAGCAGTTCTTC
cdr3_aa: CSATGTSVAYEQFF
v_call: TRBV29-1
d_call: TRBD2
j_call: TRBJ2-1

cdr3_nt: TGTGCCAGCTCAGGGGGGGTTGAGACCCAGTACTTC
cdr3_aa: CASSGGVETQYF
v_call: TRBV18
d_call: TRBD2
j_call: TRBJ2-5

cdr3_nt: TGTGCCTGGAGTGTAAAGGTAGGGGCCCATCCCTACGAGCAGTACTTC
cdr3_aa: CAWSVKVGAHPYEQYF
v_call: TRBV30
d_call: -
j_call: TRBJ2-7

cdr3_nt: TGCAGCGTCCATGCGGACAGGGGGCTTGGCTACACCTTC
cdr3_aa: CSVHADRGLGYTF
v_call: TRBV29-1
d_call: TRBD1
j_call: TRBJ1-2

cdr3_nt: TGTGCCAGCAGTCCTTATGCTTCCGGGACATACTCCTACGAGCAGTACTTC
cdr3_aa: CASSPYASGTYSYEQYF
v_call: TRBV28
d_call: -
j_call: TRBJ2-7

cdr3_nt: TGCGCCAGCAGCCAAGACACAGGGTTCGAGCAGTACTTC
cdr3_aa: CASSQDTGFEQYF
v_call: TRBV4-3
d_call: -
j_call: TRBJ2-7

cdr3_nt: TGTGCCAGCAGCCGGACTAGAGGGTCGGGCGATGAGCAGTTCTTC
cdr3_aa: CASSRTRGSGDEQFF
v_call: TRBV7-2
d_call: TRBD2
j_call: TRBJ2-1

cdr3_nt: TGTGCCAGCAGCCTAGGGACTAGCGGACAAGAGACCCAGTACTTC
cdr3_aa: CASSLGTSGQETQYF
v_call: TRBV7-9
d_call: TRBD2
j_call: TRBJ2-5

cdr3_nt: TGCGCCAACAGCCGACAGGGGACAGGGGACTATGGCTACACCTTC
cdr3_aa: CANSRQGTGDYGYTF
v_call: TRBV5-1
d_call: TRBD1
j_call: TRBJ1-2

cdr3_nt: TGTGCCAGCAGGAAACAGGAAAACACTGAAGCTTTCTTT
cdr3_aa: CASRKQENTEAFF
v_call: TRBV6-5
d_call: -
j_call: TRBJ1-1

cdr3_nt: TGCGCCAGCAGCCAGCTCGCAGGGGAGGGCTATGGCTACACCTTC
cdr3_aa: CASSQLAGEGYGYTF
v_call: TRBV4-3
d_call: -
j_call: TRBJ1-2

cdr3_nt: TGTGCCAGCCTGTCTCCCTCTAGCGCCCTAGGGACAGATACGCAGTATTTT
cdr3_aa: CASLSPSSALGTDTQYF
v_call: TRBV28
d_call: -
j_call: TRBJ2-3